Only a few counts were recorded for the clone carrying this T cell receptor beta chain. The data stem from a study of early T cells in non-severe SARS-CoV-2 infection. TCRdb re-analysed the 5' RACE reads in MiXCR, keeping a single row per CDR3 protein. The top ten hold more than 0.9% of the sample, which has 50,000 to 75,000 distinct CDR3 sequences, 12% seen once. Germline V lookup: CDR1 ENHRY, CDR2 SYGVKD. This CDR3 contains 17 residues. J gave up 5 bases and V 0 bases, and 7 bases lay outside the gene matches. This sample comprised whole blood, obtained at baseline. The clonotype originates from an adult who was a healthcare worker with PCR-confirmed SARS-CoV-2 infection or an uninfected control (not recorded which). The donor label of this sample is uncertain. The chain uses TRBV10-3 and TRBJ2-5; 12 nucleotides agree with TRBD2. This chain's CDR3 is CAISESLAGGPHETQYF. DNA for the CDR3: TGTGCCATCAGTGAGTCGCTAGCGGGGGGGCCGCACGAGACCCAGTACTTC.